What follows describes a single TCR beta chain. This sample is drawn from a study of blood T cell repertoires in COVID-19. Overall study: COVID-19 samples collected from the United States, Italy and Spain covered acute and convalescent phases. Sources were T cells, B-cell-depleted T cells, or PBMCs; the material itself was cDNA or gDNA.

In the original processing: Estimates of nucleated cell counts were drawn from the amplification of reference gene primers. Only in-frame clones appear in the TCRdb table, and some are missing; sequencing was by immunoSEQ multiplex PCR. V and J calls and clone size come straight from that table; D and trimming were deduced from the DNA. The sample has over 90,000 clones; around four fifths are singletons. CDR3 length: 16 amino acids. The germline CDR1 and CDR2 sequences are KGHSH and LQKENI. V was shortened by 0 bases and J by 4 bases, with 15 bases between the two germline ends. The TCR originated in a man in his forties with active or convalescent COVID-19. The sample taken for sequencing was peripheral blood. The chain links TRBV18 to TRBJ1-2, with unresolved D. The CDR3 DNA follows: TGTGCCAGCTCACCACCGTCGGCGCCCGGCGGCTATGGCTACACCTTC. It yields the protein CASSPPSAPGGYGYTF.